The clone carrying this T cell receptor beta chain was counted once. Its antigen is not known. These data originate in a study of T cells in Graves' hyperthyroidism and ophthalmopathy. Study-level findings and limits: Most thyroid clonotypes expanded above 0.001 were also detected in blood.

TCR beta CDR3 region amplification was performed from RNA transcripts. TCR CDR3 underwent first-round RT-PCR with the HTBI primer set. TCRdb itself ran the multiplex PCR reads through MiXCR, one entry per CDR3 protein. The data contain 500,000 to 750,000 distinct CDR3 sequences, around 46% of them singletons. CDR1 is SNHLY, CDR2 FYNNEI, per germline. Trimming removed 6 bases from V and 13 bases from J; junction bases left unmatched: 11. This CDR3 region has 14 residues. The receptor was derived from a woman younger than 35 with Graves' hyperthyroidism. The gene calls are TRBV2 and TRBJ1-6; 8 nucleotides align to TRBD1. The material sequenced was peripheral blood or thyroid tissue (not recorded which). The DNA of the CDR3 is TGTGCCAGCAGGATGACAGGGGAGGATCAGCCCCTCCACTTT. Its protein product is CASRMTGEDQPLHF.